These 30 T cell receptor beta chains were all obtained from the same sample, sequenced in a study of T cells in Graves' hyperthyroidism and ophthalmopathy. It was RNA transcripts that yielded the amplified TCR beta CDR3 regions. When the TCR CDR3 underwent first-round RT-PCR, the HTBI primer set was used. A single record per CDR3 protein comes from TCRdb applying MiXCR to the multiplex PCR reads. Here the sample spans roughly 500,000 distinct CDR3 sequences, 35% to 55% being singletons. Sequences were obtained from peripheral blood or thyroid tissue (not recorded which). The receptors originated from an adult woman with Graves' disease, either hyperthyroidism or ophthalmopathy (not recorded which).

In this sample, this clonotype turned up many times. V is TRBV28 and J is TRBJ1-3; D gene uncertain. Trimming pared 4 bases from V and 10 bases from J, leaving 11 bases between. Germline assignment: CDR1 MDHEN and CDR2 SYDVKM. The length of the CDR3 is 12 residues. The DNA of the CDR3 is TGTGCCAGCAGTTATGGGCCTGAGACCATATATTTT. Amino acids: CASSYGPETIYF.

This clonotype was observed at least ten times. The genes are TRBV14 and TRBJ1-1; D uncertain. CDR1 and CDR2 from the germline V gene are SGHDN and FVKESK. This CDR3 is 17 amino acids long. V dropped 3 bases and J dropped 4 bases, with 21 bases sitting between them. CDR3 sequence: CASSQKGNGYWGTEAFF. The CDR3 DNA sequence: TGTGCCAGCAGCCAGAAAGGGAACGGGTATTGGGGCACTGAAGCTTTCTTT.

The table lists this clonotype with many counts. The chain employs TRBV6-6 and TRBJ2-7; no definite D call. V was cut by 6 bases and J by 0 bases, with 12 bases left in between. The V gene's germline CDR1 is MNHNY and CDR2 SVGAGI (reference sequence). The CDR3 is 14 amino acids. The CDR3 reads CASRTDVFSYEQYF. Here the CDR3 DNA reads TGTGCCAGCAGGACGGACGTCTTCTCCTACGAGCAGTACTTC.

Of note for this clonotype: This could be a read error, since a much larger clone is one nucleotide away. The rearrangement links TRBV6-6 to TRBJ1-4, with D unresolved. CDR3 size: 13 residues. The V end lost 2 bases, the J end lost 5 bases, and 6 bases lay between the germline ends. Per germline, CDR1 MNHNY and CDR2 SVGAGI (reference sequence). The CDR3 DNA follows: TGTGCCAGCAGTTACACTGGAAATGAAAAACTGTTTTTT. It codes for CASSYTGNEKLFF.

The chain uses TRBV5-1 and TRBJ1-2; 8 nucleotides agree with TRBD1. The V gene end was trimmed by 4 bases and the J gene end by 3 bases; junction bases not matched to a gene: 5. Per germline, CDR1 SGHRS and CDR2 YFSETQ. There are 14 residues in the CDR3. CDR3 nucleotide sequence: TGCGCCAGCAGCGCTCCGGGACAGGACTATGGCTACACCTTC. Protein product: CASSAPGQDYGYTF.

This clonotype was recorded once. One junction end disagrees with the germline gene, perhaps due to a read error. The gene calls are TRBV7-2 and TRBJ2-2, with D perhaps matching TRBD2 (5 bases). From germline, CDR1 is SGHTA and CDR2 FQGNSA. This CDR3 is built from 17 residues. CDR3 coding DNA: TGCGCCAGCAGCCTTAACCCCCTCACTAGAGTCACCGGGGAGCTGTTTTTT. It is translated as CASSLNPLTRVTGELFF.

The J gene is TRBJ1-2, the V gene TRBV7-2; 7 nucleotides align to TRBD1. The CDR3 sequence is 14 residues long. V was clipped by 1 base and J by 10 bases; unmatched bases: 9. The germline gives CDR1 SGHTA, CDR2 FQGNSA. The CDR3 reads CASSLEWQGGIYTF. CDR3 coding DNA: TGTGCCAGCAGCTTAGAGTGGCAGGGGGGGATCTACACCTTC.

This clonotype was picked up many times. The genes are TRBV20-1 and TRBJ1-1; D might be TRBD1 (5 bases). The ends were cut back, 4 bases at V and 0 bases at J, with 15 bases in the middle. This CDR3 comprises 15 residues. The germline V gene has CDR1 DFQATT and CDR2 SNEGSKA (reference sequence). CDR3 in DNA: TGCAGTGCTAATATTCGGAGGGGCTTGAACACTGAAGCTTTCTTT. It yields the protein CSANIRRGLNTEAFF.

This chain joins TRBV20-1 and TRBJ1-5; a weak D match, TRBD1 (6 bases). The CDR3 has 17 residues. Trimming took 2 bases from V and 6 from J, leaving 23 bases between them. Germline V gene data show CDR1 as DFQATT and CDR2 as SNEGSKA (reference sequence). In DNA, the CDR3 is TGCAGTGCTAGAAGTTACCTAGCGGGAGACAGGACTCAGCCCCAGCATTTT. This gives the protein CSARSYLAGDRTQPQHF.

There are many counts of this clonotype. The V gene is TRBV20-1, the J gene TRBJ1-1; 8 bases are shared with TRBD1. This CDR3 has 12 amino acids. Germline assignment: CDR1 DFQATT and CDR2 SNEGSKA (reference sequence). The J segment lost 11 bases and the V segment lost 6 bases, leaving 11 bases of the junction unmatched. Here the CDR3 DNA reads TGCAGTGCCAACCGCGGGACAGGTATTGCTTTCTTT. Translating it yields CSANRGTGIAFF.

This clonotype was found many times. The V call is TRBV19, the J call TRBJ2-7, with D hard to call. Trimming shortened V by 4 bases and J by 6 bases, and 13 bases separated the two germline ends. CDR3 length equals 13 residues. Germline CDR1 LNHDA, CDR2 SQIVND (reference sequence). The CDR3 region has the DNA TGTGCCAGTAGTACCGAGAGAAGGAGCGAGCAGTACTTC. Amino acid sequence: CASSTERRSEQYF.

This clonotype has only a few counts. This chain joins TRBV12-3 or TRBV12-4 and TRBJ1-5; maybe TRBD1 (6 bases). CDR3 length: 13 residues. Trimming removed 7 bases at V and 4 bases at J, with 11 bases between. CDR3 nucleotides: TGTGCCAGCACCCAGGACAGTAATCAGCCCCAGCATTTT. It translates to CASTQDSNQPQHF.

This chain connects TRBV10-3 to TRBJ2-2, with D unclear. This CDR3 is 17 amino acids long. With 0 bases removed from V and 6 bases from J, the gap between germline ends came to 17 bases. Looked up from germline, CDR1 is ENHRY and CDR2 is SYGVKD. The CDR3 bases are TGTGCCATCAGTGAGTCGCGACCGATAGGGCCCTCCGGGGAGCTGTTTTTT. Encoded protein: CAISESRPIGPSGELFF.

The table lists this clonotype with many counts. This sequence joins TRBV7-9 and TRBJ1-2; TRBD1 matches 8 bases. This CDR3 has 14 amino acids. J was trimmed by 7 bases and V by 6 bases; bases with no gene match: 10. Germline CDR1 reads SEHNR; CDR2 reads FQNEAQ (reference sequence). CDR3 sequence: CASRQQTGDRGYTF. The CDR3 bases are TGTGCCAGCAGACAACAGACAGGGGATCGTGGCTACACCTTC.

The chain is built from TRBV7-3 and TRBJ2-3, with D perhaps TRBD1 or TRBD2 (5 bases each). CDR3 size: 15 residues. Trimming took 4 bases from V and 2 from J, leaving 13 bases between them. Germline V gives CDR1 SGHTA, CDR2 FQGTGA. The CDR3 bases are TGTGCCAGCAGCTCCATGGGGGTAAACACAGATACGCAGTATTTT. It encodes CASSSMGVNTDTQYF.

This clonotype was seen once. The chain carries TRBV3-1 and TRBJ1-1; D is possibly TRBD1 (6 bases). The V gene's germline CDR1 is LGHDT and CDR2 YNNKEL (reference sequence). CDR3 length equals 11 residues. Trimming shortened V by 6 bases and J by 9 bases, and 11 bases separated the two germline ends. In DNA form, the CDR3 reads TGTGCCAGCAGTGAACAGGGTAAAGCTTTCTTT. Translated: CASSEQGKAFF.

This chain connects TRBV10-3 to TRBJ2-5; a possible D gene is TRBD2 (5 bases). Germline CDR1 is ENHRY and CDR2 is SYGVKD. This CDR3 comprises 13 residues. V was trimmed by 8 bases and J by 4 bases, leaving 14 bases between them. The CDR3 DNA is TGTGCCATCGGTACTAGTCGGGGAGAGACCCAGTACTTC. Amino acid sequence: CAIGTSRGETQYF.

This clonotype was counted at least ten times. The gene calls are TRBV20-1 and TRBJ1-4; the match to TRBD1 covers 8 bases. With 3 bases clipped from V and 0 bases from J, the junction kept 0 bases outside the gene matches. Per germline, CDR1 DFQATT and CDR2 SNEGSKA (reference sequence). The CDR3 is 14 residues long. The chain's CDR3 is CSARTGATNEKLFF. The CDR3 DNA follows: TGCAGTGCTAGGACAGGGGCAACTAATGAAAAACTGTTTTTT.

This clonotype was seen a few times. The CDR3 region is CASSAFESGRDGYTF. In DNA, the CDR3 is TGTGCCAGCAGTGCGTTCGAATCAGGGCGTGATGGCTACACCTTC. This sequence joins TRBV25-1 and TRBJ1-2, with D possibly being TRBD1 (5 bases). V lost 4 bases, J lost 6 bases, and 18 bases lay in between. CDR3 length: 15 amino acids. Germline V gives CDR1 MGHDK, CDR2 SYGVNS.

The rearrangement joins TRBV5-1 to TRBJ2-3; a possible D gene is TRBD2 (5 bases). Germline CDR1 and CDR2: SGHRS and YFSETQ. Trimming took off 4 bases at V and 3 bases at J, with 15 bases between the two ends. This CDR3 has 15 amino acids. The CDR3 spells CASSGVGSRTDTQYF. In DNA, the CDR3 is TGCGCCAGCAGCGGCGTAGGGAGTCGTACAGATACGCAGTATTTT.

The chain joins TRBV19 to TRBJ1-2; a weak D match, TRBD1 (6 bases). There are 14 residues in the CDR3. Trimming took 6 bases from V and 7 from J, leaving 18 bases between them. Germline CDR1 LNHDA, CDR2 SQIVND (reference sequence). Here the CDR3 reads CASSRQVEVGGYTF. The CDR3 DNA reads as TGTGCCAGTAGCAGACAGGTGGAAGTCGGTGGCTACACCTTC.

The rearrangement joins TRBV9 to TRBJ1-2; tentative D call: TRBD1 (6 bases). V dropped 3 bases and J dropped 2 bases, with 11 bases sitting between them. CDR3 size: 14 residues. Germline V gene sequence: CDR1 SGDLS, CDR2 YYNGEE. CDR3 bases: TGTGCCAGCAGCGCCTCAGGGGAGAACTATGGCTACACCTTC. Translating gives CASSASGENYGYTF.

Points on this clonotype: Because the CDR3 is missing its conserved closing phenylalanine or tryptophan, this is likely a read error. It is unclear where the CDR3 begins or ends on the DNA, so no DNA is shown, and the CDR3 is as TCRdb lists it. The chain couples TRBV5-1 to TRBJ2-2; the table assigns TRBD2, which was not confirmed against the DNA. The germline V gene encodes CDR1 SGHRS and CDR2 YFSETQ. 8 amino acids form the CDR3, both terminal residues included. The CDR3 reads CASSWSGS.

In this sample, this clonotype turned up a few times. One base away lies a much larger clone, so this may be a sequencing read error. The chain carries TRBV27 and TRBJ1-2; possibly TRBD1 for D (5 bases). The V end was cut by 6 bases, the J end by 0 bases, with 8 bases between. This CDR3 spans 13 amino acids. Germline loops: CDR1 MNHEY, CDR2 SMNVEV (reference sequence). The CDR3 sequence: CASSYRTNYGYTF. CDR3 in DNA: TGTGCCAGCAGCTACAGGACTAACTATGGCTACACCTTC.

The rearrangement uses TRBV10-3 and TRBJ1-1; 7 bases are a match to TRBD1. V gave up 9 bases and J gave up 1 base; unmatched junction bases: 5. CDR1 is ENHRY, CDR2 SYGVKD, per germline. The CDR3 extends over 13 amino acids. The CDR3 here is CAIKGQTNTEAFF. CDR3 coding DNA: TGTGCCATTAAGGGACAGACGAACACTGAAGCTTTCTTT.

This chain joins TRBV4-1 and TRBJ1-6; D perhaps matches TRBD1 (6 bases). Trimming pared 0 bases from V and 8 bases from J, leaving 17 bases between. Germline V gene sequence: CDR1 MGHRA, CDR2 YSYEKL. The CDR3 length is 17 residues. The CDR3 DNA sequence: TGCGCCAGCAGCCAAGACCCCCGAGAACAGGGCCATTCACCCCTCCACTTT. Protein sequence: CASSQDPREQGHSPLHF.

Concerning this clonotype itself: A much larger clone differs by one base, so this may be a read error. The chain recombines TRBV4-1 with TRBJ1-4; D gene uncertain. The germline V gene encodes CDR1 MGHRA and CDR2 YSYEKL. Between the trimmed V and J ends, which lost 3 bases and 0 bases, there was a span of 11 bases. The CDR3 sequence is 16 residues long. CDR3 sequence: CASSQSKSPTNEKLFF. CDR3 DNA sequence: TGCGCCAGCAGCCAGAGTAAATCCCCAACTAATGAAAAACTGTTTTTT.

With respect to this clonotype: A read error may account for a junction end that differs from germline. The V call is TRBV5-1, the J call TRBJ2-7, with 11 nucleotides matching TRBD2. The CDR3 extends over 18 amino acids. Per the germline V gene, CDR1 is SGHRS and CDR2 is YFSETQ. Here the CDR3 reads CASSPGLADTYSSYEQHF. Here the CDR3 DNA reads TGCGCCAGCAGCCCGGGACTAGCGGATACCTATAGCTCCTACGAGCAGCACTTC.

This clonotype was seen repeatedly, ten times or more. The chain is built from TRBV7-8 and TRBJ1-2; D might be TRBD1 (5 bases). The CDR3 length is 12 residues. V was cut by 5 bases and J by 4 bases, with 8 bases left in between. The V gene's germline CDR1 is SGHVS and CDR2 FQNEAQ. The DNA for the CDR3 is TGTGCCAGCAGCCCGGGACGCTATGGCTACACCTTC. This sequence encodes CASSPGRYGYTF.

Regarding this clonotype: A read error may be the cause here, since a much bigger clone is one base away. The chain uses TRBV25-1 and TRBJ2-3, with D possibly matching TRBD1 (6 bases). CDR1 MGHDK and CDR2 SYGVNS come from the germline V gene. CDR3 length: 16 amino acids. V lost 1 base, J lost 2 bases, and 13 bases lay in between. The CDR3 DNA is TGTGCCAGCAGTGAATGGACAGAGAGGACCACAGATACGCAGTATTTT. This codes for CASSEWTERTTDTQYF.